The 7 T cell receptor beta chains presented below share a single source sample, sequenced in a study of blood T cell repertoires in COVID-19. TCRdb's copy holds only in-frame clones and misses some; the assay was immunoSEQ multiplex PCR. Here the sample spans 200,000 to 300,000 clones, around 88% being singletons. The specimen was peripheral blood. The source of these receptors is a woman aged 25 to 39 with COVID-19, enrolled during active disease.

This chain's CDR3 is CASSYGLVVDYGYTF. In nucleotides, the CDR3 is TGTGCCAGCAGTTACGGACTGGTGGTAGACTATGGCTACACCTTC. This chain uses TRBV6-5 with TRBJ1-2, with D unresolved. Trimming removed 2 bases from V and 3 bases from J, with 13 bases in between. Germline CDR1 MNHEY, CDR2 SVGAGI. This CDR3 spans 15 amino acids.

This sequence joins TRBV4-3 and TRBJ2-2, with TRBD2 matching 11 bases. V was pared by 1 base and J by 3 bases, with 7 bases of the junction left unmatched. From germline, CDR1 is LGHNA and CDR2 YSLEER. The CDR3 sequence is 18 residues long. This chain's CDR3 is CASSQGIAGGPHTGELFF. Here the CDR3 DNA reads TGCGCCAGCAGCCAAGGGATAGCGGGAGGGCCTCACACCGGGGAGCTGTTTTTT.

The rearrangement joins TRBV7-9 to TRBJ1-1; 12 nucleotides align to TRBD1. The germline V gene has CDR1 SEHNR and CDR2 FQNEAQ (reference sequence). With 5 bases clipped from V and 1 base from J, the junction kept 5 bases outside the gene matches. The CDR3 runs to 16 residues. CDR3 DNA sequence: TGTGCCAGCAGCCCCCGGGACAGGGGGCCGAACACTGAAGCTTTCTTT. It specifies CASSPRDRGPNTEAFF.

J is TRBJ1-1 and V is TRBV12-3 or TRBV12-4; the match to TRBD1 covers 11 bases. The CDR3 sequence is 13 residues long. Trimming removed 6 bases from V and 10 bases from J; junction bases left unmatched: 7. CDR3 loop: CASRQTGTGGAFF. CDR3 DNA sequence: TGTGCCAGCAGACAGACCGGGACAGGGGGAGCTTTCTTT.

This clone was picked up a small number of times. The V gene is TRBV5-6, the J gene TRBJ1-6; D may be TRBD1 (5 bases). The CDR3 runs 14 residues. V lost 4 bases and J lost 8, with 13 bases in between. Germline CDR1 reads SGHDT; CDR2 reads YYEEEE. Here the CDR3 DNA reads TGTGCCAGCAGCAAGACGACGGGGGATTCACCCCTCCACTTT. It encodes CASSKTTGDSPLHF.

The V call is TRBV27, the J call TRBJ2-6; TRBD2 agrees at 11 bases. Germline loops: CDR1 MNHEY, CDR2 SMNVEV (reference sequence). CDR3 length equals 19 residues. The V segment lost 4 bases and the J segment 4 bases; nucleotides outside the gene matches: 12. The CDR3 DNA reads as TGTGCCAGCAGTTCCTCTAGCGGGGGGCTACAACCCGGGGCCAACGTCCTGACTTTC. It encodes CASSSSSGGLQPGANVLTF. The variable domain in full, with the rest retrieved from reference TRBV27 and TRBJ2-6, is EAQVTQNPRYLITVTGKKLTVTCSQNMNHEYMSWYRQDPGLGLRQIYYSMNVEVTDKGDVPEGYKVSRKEKRNFPLILESPSPNQTSLYFCASSSSSGGLQPGANVLTFGAGSRLTVL.

CDR3 bases: TGTGCCAGCAGCCCAATACGGTCTAGCACAGATACGCAGTATTTT. It specifies CASSPIRSSTDTQYF. The chain recombines TRBV11-2 with TRBJ2-3; no firm D call. From germline, CDR1 is SGHAT and CDR2 FQNNGV. The CDR3 runs to 15 residues. Trimming removed 5 bases from V and 0 bases from J, with 12 bases in between.